This T cell receptor beta chain was captured in a study of T cell repertoires in cytomegalovirus infection. Notes on the study in general: HLA-C-restricted CMV-specific TCR beta clonotypes were dominant in the ex vivo response.

Concerning this clonotype itself: No antigen is known for it. The junction departs from the called germline gene at one end, perhaps through a read error.

TCRdb re-called the reads through MiXCR, storing one row per CDR3 protein. The sample shows over 150,000 distinct CDR3 sequences, roughly a fifth of them seen only once. The germline V gene has CDR1 MDHEN and CDR2 SYDVKM. The CDR3 has 11 residues. The origin of this receptor is a human donor in good health (CMV status not recorded). Some clones in this sample may be carry-over from other donors' samples. The chain links TRBV28 to TRBJ2-7; maybe TRBD2 (5 bases). The sequenced material came from PBMCs. The DNA of the CDR3 is TGTGCCAGCAGTGCCCGACTGGCGGAGGACTTC. Its translation is CASSARLAEDF.